These 14 T cell receptor beta chains were all obtained from the same sample, sequenced in a study of vaccination and CD4 T cells after COVID-19. Treatment noted: approximately 11-day PBMC culture with coronavirus spike peptide pools or control peptides (ViraFEST assay). No antigen has been assigned to these receptors. Sequenced with the Oncomine TCR Beta short-read assay was DNA taken from cultured CD4+ T cells. Using its own MiXCR run on the PCR reads, TCRdb lists one record per CDR3 protein. The sample shows approximately 19,000 distinct CDR3 sequences, less than 70% of them seen only once. Sequencing was carried out using CD4+ T cells from blood, cultured in vitro. All receptors come from a human donor who had recovered from COVID-19.

Only a few counts were recorded for this clonotype. This chain connects TRBV7-9 to TRBJ1-2; D unresolved. From germline, CDR1 is SEHNR and CDR2 FQNEAQ (reference sequence). Trimming stripped 4 bases from V and 8 bases from J, with 11 bases between. The CDR3 is made up of 12 amino acids. This chain's CDR3 is CASSSHDGGYTF. DNA for the CDR3: TGTGCCAGCAGCTCTCACGACGGGGGCTACACCTTC.

This rearrangement joins TRBV5-4 to TRBJ2-2; tentatively, D is TRBD1 (6 bases). Trimming pared 4 bases from V and 4 bases from J, leaving 11 bases between. Germline V gene lookup returns CDR1 SGHNT and CDR2 YYREEE (reference sequence). This CDR3 comprises 14 residues. The chain's CDR3 is CASSLQGSTGELFF. CDR3 bases: TGTGCCAGCAGCCTACAGGGCAGCACCGGGGAGCTGTTTTTT.

V gene TRBV5-1 combines with J gene TRBJ1-3; D gene unclear. Germline lookup yields CDR1 SGHRS and CDR2 YFSETQ. There are 15 residues in the CDR3. V was pared by 0 bases and J by 4 bases, with 11 bases between. CDR3 nucleotides: TGCGCCAGCAGCTTGGGGATGGGCGCAGGAAACACCATATATTTT. This encodes CASSLGMGAGNTIYF.

This clonotype was detected a few times. The chain uses TRBV2 and TRBJ1-2; perhaps TRBD1 as D (6 bases). CDR3 length: 13 residues. The V and J ends lost 4 bases and 8 bases respectively, with 14 bases between them. The germline gives CDR1 SNHLY, CDR2 FYNNEI. The CDR3: CASSAQGSTGYTF. The DNA of the CDR3 is TGTGCCAGCAGTGCACAGGGAAGTACGGGCTACACCTTC.

V and J are TRBV5-1 and TRBJ2-1; D might be TRBD2 (6 bases). V lost 0 bases to trimming and J lost 7 bases, with 8 bases between them. Germline values: CDR1 SGHRS, CDR2 YFSETQ. The CDR3 contains 13 residues. CDR3 sequence: CASSLGGENEQFF. The DNA of the CDR3 is TGCGCCAGCAGCTTGGGGGGGGAGAATGAGCAGTTCTTC. The full variable domain, rest sourced from reference TRBV5-1 and TRBJ2-1, is KAGVTQTPRYLIKTRGQQVTLSCSPISGHRSVSWYQQTPGQGLQFLFEYFSETQRNKGNFPGRFSGRQFSNSRSEMNVSTLELGDSALYLCASSLGGENEQFFGPGTRLTVL.

The chain combines TRBV2 with TRBJ2-3; maybe TRBD1 (5 bases). The germline V gene has CDR1 SNHLY and CDR2 FYNNEI. V shed 9 bases and J shed 0 bases, with 10 bases lying between them. The CDR3 sequence is 13 residues long. DNA for the CDR3: TGTGCCAGTAGGGGCCCTAGCACAGATACGCAGTATTTT. The encoded protein is CASRGPSTDTQYF.

V gene TRBV2 combines with J gene TRBJ2-7; D is unclear. Trimming took 8 bases from V and 3 from J, leaving 14 bases between them. CDR1 is SNHLY and CDR2 is FYNNEI in the germline V gene. The CDR3 has 13 residues. CDR3 loop: CASLPTFDYEQYF. The CDR3 nucleotides read TGTGCCAGCCTACCGACCTTCGACTACGAGCAGTACTTC.

The chain recombines TRBV20-1 with TRBJ1-4; possible D gene TRBD1, 5 bases. The CDR3 extends over 15 amino acids. V lost 0 bases and J 5 bases, leaving 13 bases between the germline ends. Germline loops: CDR1 DFQATT, CDR2 SNEGSKA (reference sequence). The DNA of the CDR3 is TGCAGTGCTAGAGATTTGGGACTCGGCAATGAAAAACTGTTTTTT. Translation: CSARDLGLGNEKLFF.

The chain recombines TRBV12-3 or TRBV12-4 with TRBJ1-1; no firm D call. The V and J ends lost 5 bases and 5 bases respectively, with 15 bases between them. This CDR3 has 14 amino acids. The CDR3 DNA sequence: TGTGCCAGCAGTAGCCAGGCCGCGGGGACTGAAGCTTTCTTT. It codes for CASSSQAAGTEAFF.

A few counts support this clonotype. The V call is TRBV20-1, the J call TRBJ1-6, with 9 nucleotides matching TRBD1. The CDR3 is 14 amino acids. Losses at the gene ends were 2 bases for V and 5 bases for J; bases not matched to a gene: 1. From germline, CDR1 is DFQATT and CDR2 SNEGSKA (reference sequence). CDR3 region: CSARRQGDNSPLHF. The CDR3 DNA reads TGCAGTGCTAGAAGACAGGGGGATAATTCACCCCTCCACTTT.

This rearrangement joins TRBV20-1 to TRBJ1-2; D remains ambiguous. This CDR3 region has 15 residues. V was clipped by 0 bases and J by 4 bases, with 15 bases between them. The germline gives CDR1 DFQATT, CDR2 SNEGSKA (reference sequence). CDR3 DNA sequence: TGCAGTGCTAGAGATCAGATGGGAAGCGGCTATGGCTACACCTTC. Protein sequence: CSARDQMGSGYGYTF.

The V call is TRBV2, the J call TRBJ2-5; a weak D match, TRBD1 (6 bases). CDR1 and CDR2 (germline): SNHLY, FYNNEI. The length of the CDR3 is 14 residues. With 7 bases removed from V and 3 bases from J, the gap between germline ends came to 15 bases. The CDR3 region is CASNIYGQKETQYF. As DNA, the CDR3 is TGTGCCAGCAATATCTATGGACAGAAAGAGACCCAGTACTTC.

The chain uses TRBV24-1 and TRBJ2-3; 13 bases fit TRBD2. The junction had 8 bases not matched to a gene; V was cut back by 3 bases and J by 6 bases. Germline V gene data show CDR1 as KGHDR and CDR2 as SFDVKD. This CDR3 spans 17 amino acids. DNA for the CDR3: TGTGCCACCAGTGATGTGCGACTAGCGGGAGGCGGGGATACGCAGTATTTT. Its protein is CATSDVRLAGGGDTQYF.

This clonotype was found a few times. The V and J genes are TRBV7-9 and TRBJ2-3, with 11 bases aligning to TRBD2. The CDR3 spans 15 residues. Germline V gene lookup returns CDR1 SEHNR and CDR2 FQNEAQ (reference sequence). Trimming removed 8 bases from V and 4 bases from J; junction bases left unmatched: 8. The CDR3 DNA reads TGTGCCAGCGTAAAAACTAGCGGGAGCTCAGATACGCAGTATTTT. This sequence encodes CASVKTSGSSDTQYF.